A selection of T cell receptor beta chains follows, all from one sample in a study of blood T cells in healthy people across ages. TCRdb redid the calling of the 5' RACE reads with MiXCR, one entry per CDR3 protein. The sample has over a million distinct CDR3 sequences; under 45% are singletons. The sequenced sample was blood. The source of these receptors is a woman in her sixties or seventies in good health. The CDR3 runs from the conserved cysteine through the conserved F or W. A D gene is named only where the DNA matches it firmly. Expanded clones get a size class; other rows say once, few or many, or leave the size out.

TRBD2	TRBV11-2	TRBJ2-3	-	TGTGCCAGCAGCGCCGCGTGGGAGGGGCCGGGGGGCACAGATACGCAGTATTTT	CASSAAWEGPGGTDTQYF
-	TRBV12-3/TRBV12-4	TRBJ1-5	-	TGTGCCAGCAGTCCTCCCGGCAGGCTTAATCAGCCCCAGCATTTT	CASSPPGRLNQPQHF
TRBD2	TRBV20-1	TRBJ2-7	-	TGCAGTGCTAGCGGGCGAGCGGGAGTCCCTTCCTACGAGCAGTACTTC	CSASGRAGVPSYEQYF
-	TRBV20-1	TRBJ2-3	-	TGCAGTGTAATAGACCCTCGGGATACGCAGTATTTT	CSVIDPRDTQYF
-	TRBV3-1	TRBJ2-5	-	TGTGCCAGCAGGGCTATCGCCCCTAGTCCTAAGGGTGGGACCCAGTACTTC	CASRAIAPSPKGGTQYF
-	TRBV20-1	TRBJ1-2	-	TGCAGTGCCACCGGACATGGCTACACCTTC	CSATGHGYTF
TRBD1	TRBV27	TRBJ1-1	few	TGTGCCAGCAGTTTAGGACAGGGCATGGGGAACACTGAAGCTTTCTTT	CASSLGQGMGNTEAFF
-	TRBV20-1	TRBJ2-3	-	TGCAGTGCAAAGCACCGGACTAGCACAGATACGCAGTATTTT	CSAKHRTSTDTQYF
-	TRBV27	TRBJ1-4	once	TGTGCCAGCAGTTCTGGGGGACAAGGCTCTAATGAAAAACTGTTTTTT	CASSSGGQGSNEKLFF
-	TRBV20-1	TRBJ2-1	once	TGCGTGGGGAGAAGGCTCAATGAGCAGTTCTTC	CVGRRLNEQFF
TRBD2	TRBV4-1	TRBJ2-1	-	TGCGCCAGCAGCCAAGATTTGACTAGCGGGATCGATGAGCAGTTCTTC	CASSQDLTSGIDEQFF
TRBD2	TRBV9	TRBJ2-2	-	TGTGCCAGCAGCGTAGATGGGGGAGGGCCCGCCGGGGAGCTGTTTTTT	CASSVDGGGPAGELFF
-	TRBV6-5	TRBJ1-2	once	TGTTCCAGCAGTCCAGGGGATTGGGGCTATGGCTACACCTTC	CSSSPGDWGYGYTF
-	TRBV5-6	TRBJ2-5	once	TGTGCCAGCAGCTTTACCGCAGGACCCGAAGAGACCCAGTACTTC	CASSFTAGPEETQYF
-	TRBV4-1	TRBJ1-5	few	TGCGCCAGCAGCCAAGAGAGTACTACGGTCCAGCCCCAGCATTTT	CASSQESTTVQPQHF
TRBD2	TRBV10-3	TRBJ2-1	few	TGTGCCATCAGGCCGGGACTAGGCTCCTACAATGAGCAGTTCTTC	CAIRPGLGSYNEQFF
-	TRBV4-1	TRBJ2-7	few	TGCGCCAGCAGTGTGGCGGTAAGCTCCTACGAGCAGTACTTC	CASSVAVSSYEQYF
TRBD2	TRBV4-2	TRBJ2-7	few	TGTGCCAGCAGCCTCGAACGGGGCGGGAGCCCGTACGAGCAGTACTTC	CASSLERGGSPYEQYF
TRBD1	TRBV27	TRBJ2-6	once	TGTGCCAGCAGTTTTGCTCAGGGGGTCTCTGGGGCCAACGTCCTGACTTTC	CASSFAQGVSGANVLTF
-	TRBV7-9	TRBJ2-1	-	TGTGCCAGCAGCTTAAGAGCAGCCTACAATGAGCAGTTCTTC	CASSLRAAYNEQFF
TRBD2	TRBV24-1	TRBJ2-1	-	TGTGCCACCAGTGATTTGGGGTTAGCGGGCAGCTCCTACAATGAGCAGTTCTTC	CATSDLGLAGSSYNEQFF
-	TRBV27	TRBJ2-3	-	TGTGCCAGCAGCCGGGGCCCACTCACAGATACGCAGTATTTT	CASSRGPLTDTQYF
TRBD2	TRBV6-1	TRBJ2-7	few	TGTGCCAGCAACCCGGGAGGGCCCTACGAGCAGTACTTC	CASNPGGPYEQYF
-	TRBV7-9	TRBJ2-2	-	TGTGCCAGCAGTTTTCCGGGACAAAACACCGGGGAGCTGTTTTTT	CASSFPGQNTGELFF
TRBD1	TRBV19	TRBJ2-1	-	TGTGTCAGTAGTCCCGGGACAGGGGGCTACAATGAGCAGTTCTTC	CVSSPGTGGYNEQFF
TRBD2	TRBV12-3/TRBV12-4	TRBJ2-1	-	TGTGCCAGCAGTTTAGATCAGTCTAGCGGGAGTAGGATGAATGAGCAGTTCTTC	CASSLDQSSGSRMNEQFF
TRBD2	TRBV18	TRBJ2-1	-	TGTGCCAGCTCAACCCCCGGCGGGAGTCTTTCCAATGAGCAGTTCTTC	CASSTPGGSLSNEQFF
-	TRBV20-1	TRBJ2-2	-	TGCAGCGCCGATGCGGTGGGAACCGGGGAGCTGTTTTTT	CSADAVGTGELFF
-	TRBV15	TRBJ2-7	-	TGTGCCACCAGCAGAGTGTTAGGAAACTCCTACGAGCAGTACTTC	CATSRVLGNSYEQYF
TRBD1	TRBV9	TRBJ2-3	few	TGTGCCAGCAGCGCTACAGGGGGCAGCACAGATACGCAGTATTTT	CASSATGGSTDTQYF
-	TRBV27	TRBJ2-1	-	TGTGCCAGCAGCCCGCGGAGGGCCGTATCGAATGAGCAGTTCTTC	CASSPRRAVSNEQFF
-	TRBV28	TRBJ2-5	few	TGTGCCAGCAGCCCAGGGGCACCCCAAGAGACCCAGTACTTC	CASSPGAPQETQYF
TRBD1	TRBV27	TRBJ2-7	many	TGTGCCAGCAGCTACAGGGGCCCCTACGAGCAGTACTTC	CASSYRGPYEQYF
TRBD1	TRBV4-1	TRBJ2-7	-	TGCGCCAGCAGCCATCCTACAGGGGCGTTTCGGGATGAGCAGTACTTC	CASSHPTGAFRDEQYF
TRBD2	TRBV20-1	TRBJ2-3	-	TGCAGTGCTAGAGGAGGGACTAGCGGTGCTACGCAGTATTTT	CSARGGTSGATQYF
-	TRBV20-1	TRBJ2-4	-	TGCAGTGCCGAAAGCGACAGGGAGGCCCCGTCGGGCATTCAGTACTTC	CSAESDREAPSGIQYF
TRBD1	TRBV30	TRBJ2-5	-	TGTGCCTGGAGTGAGGACAGGGGCCTTCTAAAGACCCAGTACTTC	CAWSEDRGLLKTQYF
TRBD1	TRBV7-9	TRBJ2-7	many	TGTGCCAGCAGCTTTGGGACAGGAGCCTCCTACGAGCAGTACTTC	CASSFGTGASYEQYF
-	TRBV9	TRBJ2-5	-	TGTGCCAGCAGCATCGGACAGAAGGGCAATGAGCAGTACTTC	CASSIGQKGNEQYF
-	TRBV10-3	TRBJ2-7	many	TGTGCCATCAGTGAGTCAGGGACATCAGGGACCTACGAGCAGTACTTC	CAISESGTSGTYEQYF
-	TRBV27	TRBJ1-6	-	TGTGCCAGCAGTTACCAGAACCCCTATAATTCACCCCTCCACTTT	CASSYQNPYNSPLHF
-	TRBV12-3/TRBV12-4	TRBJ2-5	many	TGTGCCAGCAGTTCTGGTAAAGAGACCCAGTACTTC	CASSSGKETQYF
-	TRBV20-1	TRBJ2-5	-	TGCGGGGGAAGGGAGGCCCAAGAGACCCAGTACTTC	CGGREAQETQYF
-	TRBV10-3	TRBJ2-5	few	TGTGCCATCAGTGACGGGGGTCAAGAGACCCAGTACTTC	CAISDGGQETQYF
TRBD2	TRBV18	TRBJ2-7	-	TGTGCCAGCCCACCCGGGACTATGGTCGAGCAGTACTTC	CASPPGTMVEQYF
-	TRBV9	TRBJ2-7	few	TGTGCCAGCACCCCGGGCTGGAGCTCCTACGAGCAGTACTTC	CASTPGWSSYEQYF
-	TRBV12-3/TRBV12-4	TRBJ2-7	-	TGTGCCAGCAGGCAGAGGAGTGAGGCCTACGAGCAGTACTTC	CASRQRSEAYEQYF
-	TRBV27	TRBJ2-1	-	TGTGCCAGCAGTTTAATTCCCTACAATGAGCAGTTCTTC	CASSLIPYNEQFF
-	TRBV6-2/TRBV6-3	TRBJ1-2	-	TGTGTCAGCAGGACGGACACAGCTATGGGCTACACCTTC	CVSRTDTAMGYTF
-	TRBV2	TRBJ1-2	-	TGTGTCAGCAGTGAGGGGGGTTTTGGCTACACCTTC	CVSSEGGFGYTF
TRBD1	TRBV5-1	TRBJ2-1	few	TGCGCCAGCAGCCCTCCTTTGACAGGGGGCTACAATGAGCAGTTCTTC	CASSPPLTGGYNEQFF
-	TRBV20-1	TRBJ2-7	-	TGCAGTCTCGCCGACTTTCGGGGTTCCTACGAGCAGTACTTC	CSLADFRGSYEQYF